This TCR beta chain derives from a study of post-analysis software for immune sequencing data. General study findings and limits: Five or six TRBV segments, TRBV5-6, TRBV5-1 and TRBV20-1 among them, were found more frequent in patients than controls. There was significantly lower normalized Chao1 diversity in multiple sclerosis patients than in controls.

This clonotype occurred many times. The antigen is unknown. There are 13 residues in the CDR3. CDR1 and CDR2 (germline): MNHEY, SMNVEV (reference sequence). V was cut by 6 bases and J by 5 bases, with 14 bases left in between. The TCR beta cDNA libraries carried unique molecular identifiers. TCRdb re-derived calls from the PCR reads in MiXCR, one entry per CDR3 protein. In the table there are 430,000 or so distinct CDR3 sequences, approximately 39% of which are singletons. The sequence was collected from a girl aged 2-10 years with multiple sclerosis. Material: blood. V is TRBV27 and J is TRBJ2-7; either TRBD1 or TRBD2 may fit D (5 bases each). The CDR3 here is CASSLSGGNEQYF. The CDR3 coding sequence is TGTGCCAGCAGCCTGAGTGGGGGTAACGAGCAGTACTTC.